A selection of T cell receptor beta chains follows, all from one sample in a study of T cells in Graves' hyperthyroidism and ophthalmopathy. TCRdb processed the multiplex PCR reads anew with MiXCR; each CDR3 protein has one entry. This sample has hundreds of thousands of distinct CDR3 sequences, with more than 12% found just once. The sample taken for sequencing was blood. The source of these receptors is a woman in her forties or fifties with Graves' ophthalmopathy. CDR3s include the opening cysteine and the closing phenylalanine or tryptophan. The D gene is left open where the match is weak. Clone size, where shown, is once, few, many, or a class for clones that have expanded.

clone_size	v_call	j_call	d_call	cdr3_nt	cdr3_aa
-	TRBV19	TRBJ2-7	TRBD1	TGTGCCAGTAGCCGGACAGGGGCTCAATACGAGCAGTACTTC	CASSRTGAQYEQYF
few	TRBV29-1	TRBJ2-7	-	TGCAGCGTTGAAGATCGAGGCGCCGAGCAGTACTTC	CSVEDRGAEQYF
-	TRBV14	TRBJ2-1	TRBD2	TGTGCCAGCAGCCCGGGACTACAGAACAATGAGCAGTTCTTC	CASSPGLQNNEQFF
-	TRBV27	TRBJ2-1	TRBD2	TGTGCCAGCAGTTTCCTAGCGGGAGCCGCATACGGGTACAATGAGCAGTTCTTC	CASSFLAGAAYGYNEQFF
few	TRBV19	TRBJ1-5	TRBD1	TGTGCCAGCCAGGGGGGACAGGTACATCAGCCCCAGCATTTT	CASQGGQVHQPQHF
many	TRBV7-9	TRBJ1-2	-	TGTGCCAGCAGCGCACGGACACGTGGAGGCTACACCTTC	CASSARTRGGYTF
few	TRBV20-1	TRBJ1-1	-	TGCAGTGCTATCGACACTGAAGCTTTCTTT	CSAIDTEAFF
few	TRBV28	TRBJ2-1	-	TGTGCCAGCAGCAACTCGGGGACCGTAGTTGTGCAGTTCTTC	CASSNSGTVVVQFF
-	TRBV19	TRBJ2-7	-	TGTGCCAGTAGCCCCTATGGTTTAGGGGAGCAGTACTTC	CASSPYGLGEQYF
many	TRBV7-8	TRBJ1-4	-	TGTGCCAGCAGCCCACCCGGCAGGGCGGGTGAAAAACTGTTTTTT	CASSPPGRAGEKLFF
-	TRBV4-1	TRBJ2-7	TRBD2	TGTGCCAGCAGCCAAATCGGAGCTAGCGGGTGGATCTCCTACGAGCAGTACTTC	CASSQIGASGWISYEQYF
many	TRBV28	TRBJ2-4	-	TGTGCCAGCAGTTTAGCGGGCCCGCGTCAGTACTTC	CASSLAGPRQYF
-	TRBV6-2/TRBV6-3	TRBJ1-5	TRBD1	TGTGCCAGCAGTTACCCTGGACAGGGGGGCGATCAGCCCCAGCATTTT	CASSYPGQGGDQPQHF
-	TRBV29-1	TRBJ2-7	-	TGCAGCGTTGAATGGGGGCAGGGTTCTAACGAGCAGTACTTC	CSVEWGQGSNEQYF
few	TRBV4-1	TRBJ2-5	-	TGCGCCAGCAGCCATGGACCCGACAGACAGTACCAAGAGACCCAGTACTTC	CASSHGPDRQYQETQYF